Listed below are T cell receptor beta chains from one sample, sequenced in a study of blood T cell repertoires in COVID-19. Produced via immunoSEQ multiplex PCR; TCRdb's table is partial and in-frame only. The data hold some 400,000 clones, with around 90% observed a single time. The sequenced sample consisted of peripheral blood. These receptors were obtained from a man aged 18 to 30 with active or convalescent COVID-19. CDR3s include the opening cysteine and the closing phenylalanine or tryptophan. Fields, in order: J gene, clone size, V gene, D gene, CDR3 protein, CDR3 DNA. A D gene is named only where the DNA matches it firmly. The size entry is marked missing in some rows and otherwise reads once, few, many or a size class.

J gene: TRBJ2-7
clone size: NA
V gene: TRBV28
D gene: NA
CDR3 protein: CASSFYRGIRKEQYF
CDR3 DNA: TGTGCCAGCAGTTTTTACCGCGGGATACGTAAAGAGCAGTACTTC

J gene: TRBJ1-2
clone size: NA
V gene: TRBV4-2
D gene: NA
CDR3 protein: CASSQEGGGYTF
CDR3 DNA: TGTGCCAGCAGCCAAGAAGGCGGGGGCTACACCTTC

J gene: TRBJ2-1
clone size: NA
V gene: TRBV12-3/TRBV12-4
D gene: NA
CDR3 protein: CASTLALYNEQFF
CDR3 DNA: TGTGCCAGCACCCTAGCATTGTACAATGAGCAGTTCTTC

J gene: TRBJ1-3
clone size: NA
V gene: TRBV7-2
D gene: TRBD1
CDR3 protein: CASGQANTIYF
CDR3 DNA: TGTGCCAGCGGACAGGCAAACACCATATATTTT

J gene: TRBJ2-3
clone size: NA
V gene: TRBV19
D gene: NA
CDR3 protein: CASTQGDRLEDTQYF
CDR3 DNA: TGTGCCAGTACCCAAGGAGACCGTTTAGAAGATACGCAGTATTTT

J gene: TRBJ1-4
clone size: NA
V gene: TRBV27
D gene: TRBD1
CDR3 protein: CASSPDRVGWSDEKLFF
CDR3 DNA: TGTGCCAGCAGTCCAGACAGGGTTGGGTGGTCGGATGAAAAACTGTTTTTT

J gene: TRBJ1-2
clone size: NA
V gene: TRBV6-2/TRBV6-3
D gene: NA
CDR3 protein: CASSWQGGYTF
CDR3 DNA: TGTGCCAGCAGTTGGCAGGGTGGCTACACCTTC

J gene: TRBJ1-2
clone size: once
V gene: TRBV3-1/TRBV3-2
D gene: NA
CDR3 protein: CASSQDRPTTNYGYTF
CDR3 DNA: TGTGCCAGCAGCCAAGATCGCCCAACTACTAACTATGGCTACACCTTC

J gene: TRBJ2-7
clone size: NA
V gene: TRBV7-2
D gene: NA
CDR3 protein: CASSFPGLPYEQYF
CDR3 DNA: TGTGCCAGCAGCTTCCCGGGACTTCCCTACGAGCAGTACTTC

J gene: TRBJ2-7
clone size: NA
V gene: TRBV4-3
D gene: TRBD1
CDR3 protein: CASSQAMTGGSLEQYF
CDR3 DNA: TGCGCCAGCAGCCAAGCCATGACAGGGGGATCTCTCGAGCAGTACTTC

J gene: TRBJ2-7
clone size: NA
V gene: TRBV7-2
D gene: NA
CDR3 protein: CASTFGQLEQYF
CDR3 DNA: TGTGCCAGCACCTTCGGACAGCTCGAGCAGTACTTC

J gene: TRBJ1-4
clone size: NA
V gene: TRBV14
D gene: TRBD1
CDR3 protein: CASSQPGQGTNEKLFF
CDR3 DNA: TGTGCCAGCAGCCAACCGGGACAGGGTACTAATGAAAAACTGTTTTTT

J gene: TRBJ1-2
clone size: NA
V gene: TRBV6-5
D gene: NA
CDR3 protein: CASRVDWGGLGYTF
CDR3 DNA: TGTGCCAGCAGGGTGGACTGGGGAGGTCTTGGCTACACCTTC

J gene: TRBJ1-6
clone size: NA
V gene: TRBV28
D gene: NA
CDR3 protein: CASSSEAIGSSPLHF
CDR3 DNA: TGTGCCAGCAGTTCTGAGGCGATTGGGAGCTCACCCCTCCACTTT

J gene: TRBJ2-7
clone size: NA
V gene: TRBV6-2/TRBV6-3
D gene: TRBD1
CDR3 protein: CASSWTGGIEKGEQYF
CDR3 DNA: TGTGCCAGCAGTTGGACAGGGGGAATAGAGAAGGGCGAGCAGTACTTC

J gene: TRBJ2-1
clone size: NA
V gene: TRBV9
D gene: TRBD1
CDR3 protein: CASSPTGGDNNEQFF
CDR3 DNA: TGTGCCAGCAGCCCAACAGGGGGCGATAACAATGAGCAGTTCTTC

J gene: TRBJ1-2
clone size: NA
V gene: TRBV7-2
D gene: NA
CDR3 protein: CASKGGGLGYGYTF
CDR3 DNA: TGTGCCTCTAAGGGAGGGGGGCTCGGCTATGGCTACACCTTC

J gene: TRBJ1-4
clone size: NA
V gene: TRBV5-1
D gene: NA
CDR3 protein: CASSLTPTNEKLFF
CDR3 DNA: TGCGCCAGCAGCTTGACTCCAACTAATGAAAAACTGTTTTTT

J gene: TRBJ2-1
clone size: NA
V gene: TRBV2
D gene: NA
CDR3 protein: CASFSGGGGRGFYNEQFF
CDR3 DNA: TGTGCCAGTTTTTCCGGGGGCGGGGGCAGGGGTTTCTACAATGAGCAGTTCTTC

J gene: TRBJ2-7
clone size: NA
V gene: TRBV14
D gene: TRBD1
CDR3 protein: CASRKTGTGREQYF
CDR3 DNA: TGTGCCAGCAGAAAAACCGGGACAGGGCGCGAGCAGTACTTC

J gene: TRBJ1-2
clone size: NA
V gene: TRBV7-8
D gene: NA
CDR3 protein: CASSLNPGSSYTF
CDR3 DNA: TGTGCCAGCAGCTTAAACCCTGGGAGCAGCTACACCTTC

J gene: TRBJ2-1
clone size: few
V gene: TRBV4-1
D gene: TRBD2
CDR3 protein: CASSPGGVNEQFF
CDR3 DNA: TGCGCCAGCAGCCCGGGGGGGGTAAATGAGCAGTTCTTC

J gene: TRBJ1-5
clone size: once
V gene: TRBV30
D gene: TRBD1
CDR3 protein: CAWSAMTGLKDQPQHF
CDR3 DNA: TGTGCCTGGAGTGCAATGACAGGGTTAAAGGATCAGCCCCAGCATTTT

J gene: TRBJ1-1
clone size: NA
V gene: TRBV11-2
D gene: TRBD1
CDR3 protein: CASSLVVLQGAGTEAFF
CDR3 DNA: TGTGCCAGCAGCTTAGTGGTCCTACAGGGGGCGGGAACTGAAGCTTTCTTT

J gene: TRBJ2-2
clone size: NA
V gene: TRBV7-2
D gene: NA
CDR3 protein: CASSSKTGTGELFF
CDR3 DNA: TGTGCCAGCAGCTCAAAGACAGGCACCGGGGAGCTGTTTTTT

J gene: TRBJ2-1
clone size: once
V gene: TRBV7-9
D gene: TRBD2
CDR3 protein: CASSFAASGYNEQFF
CDR3 DNA: TGTGCCAGCAGCTTCGCGGCTAGCGGCTACAATGAGCAGTTCTTC

J gene: TRBJ1-1
clone size: NA
V gene: TRBV3-1/TRBV3-2
D gene: NA
CDR3 protein: CASSQVSTGREAFF
CDR3 DNA: TGTGCCAGCAGCCAAGTGTCGACAGGACGTGAAGCTTTCTTT

J gene: TRBJ2-7
clone size: NA
V gene: TRBV19
D gene: NA
CDR3 protein: CATRAGTGLHEQYF
CDR3 DNA: TGTGCCACGAGGGCGGGTACAGGGCTCCACGAGCAGTACTTC

J gene: TRBJ1-6
clone size: NA
V gene: TRBV25-1
D gene: NA
CDR3 protein: CASSDVEGEASPLHF
CDR3 DNA: TGTGCCAGCAGTGATGTGGAGGGTGAGGCTTCACCCCTCCACTTT

J gene: TRBJ1-3
clone size: NA
V gene: TRBV3-1/TRBV3-2
D gene: TRBD1
CDR3 protein: CASSRTPGRGQVKNTIYF
CDR3 DNA: TGTGCCAGCAGCCGCACTCCTGGAAGGGGACAGGTGAAGAACACCATATATTTT

J gene: TRBJ2-4
clone size: NA
V gene: TRBV5-8
D gene: TRBD2
CDR3 protein: CASSLALTSGLKNIQYF
CDR3 DNA: TGTGCCAGCAGCTTGGCCTTGACTAGCGGACTGAAAAACATTCAGTACTTC

J gene: TRBJ2-7
clone size: NA
V gene: TRBV9
D gene: TRBD2
CDR3 protein: CASSGGSGSYEQYF
CDR3 DNA: TGTGCCAGCAGCGGGGGGAGCGGGAGCTACGAGCAGTACTTC

J gene: TRBJ2-1
clone size: NA
V gene: TRBV27
D gene: NA
CDR3 protein: CASSFRQGNSYNEQFF
CDR3 DNA: TGTGCCAGCAGTTTCCGACAAGGTAACTCCTACAATGAGCAGTTCTTC

J gene: TRBJ2-2
clone size: NA
V gene: TRBV11-3
D gene: NA
CDR3 protein: CASSPTGANTGELFF
CDR3 DNA: TGTGCCAGCAGCCCTACAGGAGCGAACACCGGGGAGCTGTTTTTT

J gene: TRBJ1-5
clone size: NA
V gene: TRBV28
D gene: NA
CDR3 protein: CASSLQISTELAQHF
CDR3 DNA: TGTGCCAGCAGTTTACAGATATCAACCGAATTGGCCCAGCATTTT

J gene: TRBJ2-7
clone size: NA
V gene: TRBV7-2
D gene: TRBD1
CDR3 protein: CASSLRPRQGLSYEQYF
CDR3 DNA: TGTGCCAGCAGCTTACGCCCCCGACAGGGCCTATCCTACGAGCAGTACTTC

J gene: TRBJ1-2
clone size: NA
V gene: TRBV15
D gene: NA
CDR3 protein: CATSTGLYGYTF
CDR3 DNA: TGTGCCACCTCCACAGGGCTCTATGGCTACACCTTC

J gene: TRBJ1-1
clone size: NA
V gene: TRBV18
D gene: NA
CDR3 protein: CASSHSGVGTEAFF
CDR3 DNA: TGTGCCAGCTCACATTCAGGGGTGGGCACTGAAGCTTTCTTT

J gene: TRBJ2-5
clone size: NA
V gene: TRBV27
D gene: TRBD2
CDR3 protein: CASRLRVRGGQETQYF
CDR3 DNA: TGTGCCAGCCGCCTTCGGGTGCGGGGGGGCCAAGAGACCCAGTACTTC

J gene: TRBJ1-1
clone size: NA
V gene: TRBV11-2
D gene: NA
CDR3 protein: CASSLDDGLRAFF
CDR3 DNA: TGTGCCAGCAGCTTAGATGACGGGTTGAGGGCTTTCTTT

J gene: TRBJ2-3
clone size: NA
V gene: TRBV5-1
D gene: NA
CDR3 protein: CASSLVAGSTDTQYF
CDR3 DNA: TGCGCCAGCAGCTTGGTGGCAGGGTCCACAGATACGCAGTATTTT

J gene: TRBJ1-3
clone size: NA
V gene: TRBV5-6
D gene: NA
CDR3 protein: CASSLAQGKGNTIYF
CDR3 DNA: TGTGCCAGCAGCTTGGCTCAGGGGAAAGGAAACACCATATATTTT

J gene: TRBJ2-3
clone size: NA
V gene: TRBV5-6
D gene: TRBD2
CDR3 protein: CASSQLAGGSTDTQYF
CDR3 DNA: TGTGCCAGCAGCCAACTAGCGGGGGGTAGCACAGATACGCAGTATTTT

J gene: TRBJ2-6
clone size: NA
V gene: TRBV19
D gene: NA
CDR3 protein: CASSKRHSGANVLTF
CDR3 DNA: TGTGCCAGTAGTAAGCGTCACTCTGGGGCCAACGTCCTGACTTTC

J gene: TRBJ1-4
clone size: NA
V gene: TRBV5-5
D gene: TRBD1
CDR3 protein: CASSLGWTGAEKLFF
CDR3 DNA: TGTGCCAGCAGCTTAGGTTGGACAGGCGCTGAAAAACTGTTTTTT

J gene: TRBJ1-6
clone size: NA
V gene: TRBV7-2
D gene: NA
CDR3 protein: CASSLTLSSYNSPLHF
CDR3 DNA: TGTGCCAGCAGCTTAACGCTGAGCTCCTATAATTCACCCCTCCACTTT

J gene: TRBJ2-1
clone size: NA
V gene: TRBV6-6
D gene: TRBD1
CDR3 protein: CASSLDRYLDEQFF
CDR3 DNA: TGTGCCAGCAGTTTGGACAGGTATTTGGATGAGCAGTTCTTC

J gene: TRBJ2-1
clone size: NA
V gene: TRBV6-1
D gene: TRBD1
CDR3 protein: CASSERPGTGRYNEQFF
CDR3 DNA: TGTGCCAGCAGTGAAAGACCCGGGACAGGGCGTTACAATGAGCAGTTCTTC

J gene: TRBJ1-1
clone size: NA
V gene: TRBV6-5
D gene: NA
CDR3 protein: CASSYQANMNAEAFF
CDR3 DNA: TGTGCCAGCAGTTACCAGGCCAATATGAACGCTGAAGCTTTCTTT

J gene: TRBJ2-1
clone size: NA
V gene: TRBV6-2/TRBV6-3
D gene: NA
CDR3 protein: CASSYSPASNEQFF
CDR3 DNA: TGTGCCAGCAGTTACTCGCCAGCTAGCAATGAGCAGTTCTTC

J gene: TRBJ1-4
clone size: NA
V gene: TRBV6-5
D gene: TRBD1
CDR3 protein: CASSYGGTGNEKLFF
CDR3 DNA: TGTGCCAGCAGTTACGGAGGGACAGGGAACGAAAAACTGTTTTTT

J gene: TRBJ1-1
clone size: NA
V gene: TRBV5-1
D gene: NA
CDR3 protein: CASRGIIAGNTEAFF
CDR3 DNA: TGCGCCAGCAGGGGTATAATCGCAGGGAACACTGAAGCTTTCTTT

J gene: TRBJ1-5
clone size: NA
V gene: TRBV28
D gene: NA
CDR3 protein: CASSLYREVGSNQPQHF
CDR3 DNA: TGTGCCAGCAGTTTATACAGGGAAGTCGGGAGCAATCAGCCCCAGCATTTT

J gene: TRBJ2-5
clone size: NA
V gene: TRBV1
D gene: NA
CDR3 protein: CTSSQGGSGGAQETQYF
CDR3 DNA: TGCACCAGCAGCCAAGGAGGTAGCGGGGGGGCCCAAGAGACCCAGTACTTC